The sample holds a few counts of the clone carrying this T cell receptor (beta chain). This sample stems from a study of patients and donors after allogeneic stem cell transplantation. MiXCR, applied by TCRdb to the RT-PCR reads, yields one record per CDR3 protein. Seen here are about 87,000 distinct CDR3 sequences, less than 5% observed once, and the top ten hold 2.5% to 3%. This CDR3 is built from 15 residues. V was clipped by 1 base and J by 6 bases, with 12 bases between them. Germline CDR1 and CDR2: LGHDT and YNNKEL (reference sequence). The chain joins TRBV3-1 to TRBJ2-2, with no clear D. This TCR was recovered from a human donor who was either an allogeneic HSCT recipient or a stem cell or donor lymphocyte infusion donor (not recorded which). It is not recorded whose cells these are; they may come from a transplant donor. Sequenced: blood, either unsorted or a sorted T cell fraction (not recorded which). The DNA for the CDR3 is TGTGCCAGCAGCCAAGCCATTAGTAGCCCCGGGGAGCTGTTTTTT. Translation: CASSQAISSPGELFF.